This T cell receptor beta chain derives from a study of regulatory T cells in long-lasting Graves disease (dated by TCRdb to about 2021). Study-level background: In the newly diagnosed Graves' disease group, patients had been taking antithyroid drugs for less than 3 months. Peripheral blood TCR sequencing and RNA sequencing compared persistent Graves' disease patients with newly diagnosed Graves' disease patients. The study was registered as a clinical trial and conducted in China. TCR sequencing covered around 13 persistent and about 20 newly diagnosed Graves' disease patients, around 35 samples in total.

Library method: multiplex PCR. Data came from an Illumina HiSeq 4000. To build TCR beta libraries, CDR3 regions were amplified by Arm-PCR using iRepertoire HTBI primers. Before sequencing, the PCR products underwent gel purification. The study's processing was this. Across samples, about 64 TRBV and 13 to 15 TRBJ segments were identified and used for gene usage analysis of CDR3 amino acid clonotypes. Filtered high-quality paired reads were merged into contigs using COPE and FqMerger. BLAST was used to align contigs to IMGT TRBV, TRBD and TRBJ reference genes, with CDR3 defined following IMGT. Clonotypes above 0.1% frequency were classified as highly expanded clones. Shannon entropy served as the measure of repertoire diversity, while the Gini coefficient captured V-J evenness. A clonotype found in more than one individual was treated as public. TCRdb itself trimmed the public reads at Q25 with fastp, ran MiXCR and retained productive beta chains. Duplicate CDR3 protein sequences are folded into a single record with the most common DNA and genes. The V and J calls were not made by the authors but by TCRdb's processing. The sample records about 220,000 distinct CDR3 sequences, around 20% of which are singletons. The ten largest clones take up roughly 23% of the sample.

Comment on this clonotype: No cognate antigen has been identified for it. No much larger clone is present one base from it, and per-base qualities are unavailable.

The CDR3 starts with the cysteine, ends with the phenylalanine, and has 14 residues. Only CDR3 DNA remains: 42 bases, in frame from the first base. CDR1 and CDR2 (SGDLS, YYNGEE) derive from the germline V gene. Taken with the paper, the label for time point translates to: newly diagnosed GD, antithyroid drugs for less than 3 months. For both TCR sequencing and RNA sequencing, RNA was extracted from PBMCs in TRIzol. The diagnosis of Graves' disease followed American Thyroid Association guidelines. Patients were recruited from an endocrinology department in Xi'an, China. Each patient gave 7.5 to 10 milliliters of peripheral blood, collected in an EDTA anticoagulant tube. Ficoll Paque Plus density gradient separation was used to isolate PBMCs, and no further T cell sorting was performed. RNA quality was checked with an Agilent 2100 Bioanalyzer and agarose gel, and concentration with a NanoDrop 2000. General findings and caveats noted by the study authors: Patients with persistent disease shared more public clonotypes (over 2,500) than newly diagnosed patients did (966). TRBV28, TRBJ1-2 and TRBJ2-5 were preferentially used in persistent disease, while TRBV20-1 and TRBJ2-1 were favored in newly diagnosed disease. Persistent Graves' disease patients showed lower TCR Shannon entropy and fewer highly expanded clones than newly diagnosed patients, suggesting clonal expansion. Sequencing and analysis were restricted to the TCR beta chain. The authors acknowledged the small sample size as a limitation that may reduce accuracy. The study examined only peripheral blood because the primary lesion, thyroid tissue, could not be accessed.

The sequenced sample was peripheral blood mononuclear cells (PBMCs), obtained at new diagnosis, from a patient treated with antithyroid drugs. The chain was built from TRBV9 and TRBJ2-5; the D element could tentatively be TRBD1 or TRBD2, as 5 bases agree for each. The end of the DNA fits TRBJ2-7 better, so the J call may be wrong. The clonotype was recovered from a female donor with Graves disease. The DNA sequence is given as TGTGCCAGCAGCGTAGAGGGGACCGGCGACGAGCAGTACTTC. This codes for CASSVEGTGDEQYF.